These 9 T cell receptor beta chains share one sample of origin, sequenced in a study of blood T cell repertoires in COVID-19. Sequencing used immunoSEQ multiplex PCR; TCRdb keeps in-frame clones, though not all of them. The sample holds tens of thousands of clones; approximately 86% are singletons and the top ten take 25% to 35%. The sequencing sample was made of peripheral blood. These receptors were taken from a woman at least 80 years old with acute or convalescent COVID-19.

The CDR3 DNA sequence: TGTGCCAGTAGTATTCCCATCAGGGCCAATGAAGCTTTCTTT. Its protein product is CASSIPIRANEAFF. V usage is TRBV19 and J usage is TRBJ1-1, with D perhaps matching TRBD1 (5 bases). Germline CDR1 LNHDA, CDR2 SQIVND (reference sequence). Deletions cut 3 bases from V and 7 bases from J, with 15 bases between. The CDR3 length is 14 residues. Complete variable domain (other parts from reference TRBV19 and TRBJ1-1): DGGITQSPKYLFRKEGQNVTLSCEQNLNHDAMYWYRQDPGQGLRLIYYSQIVNDFQKGDIAEGYSVSREKKESFPLTVTSAQKNPTAFYLCASSIPIRANEAFFGQGTRLTVV.

V gene TRBV2 combines with J gene TRBJ2-2; possibly TRBD1 for D (5 bases). The V end lost 6 bases, the J end lost 7 bases, and 15 bases lay between the germline ends. This CDR3 comprises 14 residues. Looked up from germline, CDR1 is SNHLY and CDR2 is FYNNEI. CDR3 nucleotides: TGTGCCAGCAGGATGGGCAGGGATAGCGGGGAGCTGTTTTTT. It codes for CASRMGRDSGELFF. The full variable domain, rest sourced from reference TRBV2 and TRBJ2-2, is EPEVTQTPSHQVTQMGQEVILRCVPISNHLYFYWYRQILGQKVEFLVSFYNNEISEKSEIFDDQFSVERPDGSNFTLKIRSTKLEDSAMYFCASRMGRDSGELFFGEGSRLTVL.

The chain is built from TRBV6-5 and TRBJ2-2; 7 bases line up with TRBD1. Trimming cost V 5 bases and J 2 bases; bases outside gene matches: 5. Germline V gene data show CDR1 as MNHEY and CDR2 as SVGAGI. There are 15 residues in the CDR3. CDR3 region: CASSRGRANTGELFF. The CDR3 DNA follows: TGTGCCAGCAGTAGGGGGCGGGCTAACACCGGGGAGCTGTTTTTT.

The chain employs TRBV7-2 and TRBJ2-5, with D maybe TRBD2 (7 bases). CDR3 length equals 15 residues. Germline values: CDR1 SGHTA, CDR2 FQGNSA. Deletions cut 6 bases from V and 5 bases from J, with 19 bases between. The CDR3 loop is CASRRGGGRMETQYF. The CDR3 DNA sequence: TGTGCCAGCAGGAGGGGGGGCGGGAGAATGGAGACCCAGTACTTC.

The chain links TRBV29-1 to TRBJ2-7, with a tentative D call TRBD1 (6 bases). Germline CDR1 is SQVTM and CDR2 is ANQGSEA. V lost 6 bases and J lost 3, with 15 bases in between. The CDR3 has 13 amino acids. DNA of the CDR3: TGCAGCGTACGGACCCGGGACAACTACGAGCAGTACTTC. It yields the protein CSVRTRDNYEQYF.

In this sample, this clone turned up many times. The V gene is TRBV6-2 or TRBV6-3, the J gene TRBJ2-2; tentatively, D is TRBD1 (6 bases). The germline V and J ends were trimmed by 5 bases and 4 bases, with 8 bases remaining between them. Germline-derived CDR1 and CDR2 are MNHEY and SVGEGT. This CDR3 has 13 amino acids. DNA for the CDR3: TGTGCCAGCAGTAAACAGGGCACCGGGGAGCTGTTTTTT. Translating gives CASSKQGTGELFF.

The sample holds one count of this clone. The chain recombines TRBV29-1 with TRBJ2-7; unclear D gene. The ends were cut back, 5 bases at V and 4 bases at J, with 12 bases in the middle. The germline gives CDR1 SQVTM, CDR2 ANQGSEA. This CDR3 is built from 12 residues. CDR3 region: CSVRMAPYEQYF. In nucleotides, the CDR3 is TGCAGCGTTCGCATGGCTCCATACGAGCAGTACTTC.

CDR3 in DNA: TGTGCCAGCAGTGAAGCAGGGACTAGCGGGTACGAGCAGTACTTC. Protein: CASSEAGTSGYEQYF. The J gene is TRBJ2-7, the V gene TRBV6-1; TRBD2 aligns across 12 bases. Germline CDR1 and CDR2: MNHNS and SASEGT. The CDR3 extends over 15 amino acids. With V trimmed by 0 bases and J by 4 bases, 1 base remained unmatched.

The rearrangement links TRBV30 to TRBJ1-2; the D gene is possibly TRBD1 (5 bases). Per germline, CDR1 GTSNPN and CDR2 SVGIG (reference sequence). There are 13 residues in the CDR3. Trimming cost V 0 bases and J 8 bases, with 13 bases left between them. The CDR3 loop reads CAWSVRTPRGYTF. The CDR3 DNA reads as TGTGCCTGGAGTGTAAGGACACCTCGGGGCTACACCTTC.